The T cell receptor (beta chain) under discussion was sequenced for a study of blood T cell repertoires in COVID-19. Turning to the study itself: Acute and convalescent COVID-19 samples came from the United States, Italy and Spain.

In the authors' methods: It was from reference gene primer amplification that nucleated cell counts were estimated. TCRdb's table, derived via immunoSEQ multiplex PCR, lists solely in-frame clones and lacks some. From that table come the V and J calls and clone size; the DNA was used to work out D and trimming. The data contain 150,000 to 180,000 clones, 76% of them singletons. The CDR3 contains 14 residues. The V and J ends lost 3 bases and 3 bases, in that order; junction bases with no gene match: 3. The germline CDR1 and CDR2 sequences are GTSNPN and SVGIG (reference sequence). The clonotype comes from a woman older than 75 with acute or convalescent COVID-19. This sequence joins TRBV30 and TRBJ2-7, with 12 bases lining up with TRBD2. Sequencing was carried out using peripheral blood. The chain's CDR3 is CAWSASGRDYEQYF. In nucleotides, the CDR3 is TGTGCCTGGAGCGCTAGCGGGAGGGACTACGAGCAGTACTTC.